Given below is one T cell receptor (beta chain) in context. Germline V gene data show CDR1 as SGHRS and CDR2 as YFSETQ. CDR3 length: 14 residues. Trimming stripped 0 bases from V and 3 bases from J, with 8 bases between. Assay used: immunoSEQ multiplex PCR; TCRdb lists only in-frame clones, some missing. The table lists about 110,000 clones, more than 75% of them singletons. This entry comes from a study of blood T cell repertoires in COVID-19. About the research overall: The United States, Italy and Spain were the sources of the acute and convalescent COVID-19 samples.

The sequenced sample consisted of peripheral blood. The chain carries TRBV5-1 and TRBJ2-3; a possible D gene is TRBD2 (5 bases). The clonotype comes from a woman in her forties or fifties with acute or convalescent COVID-19. The CDR3 loop reads CASSLERKTDTQYF. The CDR3 DNA reads TGCGCCAGCAGCTTGGAGCGGAAGACAGATACGCAGTATTTT.